This TCR beta chain was sequenced in a study of blood T cell repertoires in COVID-19. Study details: COVID-19 samples, acute and convalescent, were from the United States, Italy and Spain.

Recruited during active infection, patients (from Seattle) were subsequently followed longitudinally. As processed by the authors: Researchers report that nucleated cell counts were estimated from reference gene primer amplification. Libraries were prepared by immunoSEQ multiplex PCR; TCRdb keeps only in-frame clonotypes and omits some of them. The D gene and trimming were derived from the DNA, and the V and J assignments and clone size from that table. Of about 89,000 clones in the sample, 65% to 85% were seen once. The CDR3 is 14 amino acids. V was shortened by 1 base and J by 5 bases, with 13 bases between the two germline ends. CDR1 and CDR2 (germline): SGHRS, YFSETQ.

This TCR was recovered from a man between 65 and 79 years old with COVID-19, enrolled during active disease. V is TRBV5-1 and J is TRBJ2-7; D might be TRBD2 (6 bases). The sample was peripheral blood. CDR3 loop: CASSLTGTGDEQYF. The CDR3, as DNA: TGCGCCAGCAGCTTGACCGGGACGGGGGACGAGCAGTACTTC.